The 31 T cell receptor beta chains listed next were all sequenced from one sample in a study of cytomegalovirus exposure and HLA in healthy donors. Assay: immunoSEQ multiplex PCR; the TCRdb copy retains only in-frame clones and omits some. The sample carries fewer than 350,000 clones, roughly 90% recorded once. Sequenced sample: PBMCs. Every receptor here comes from a woman aged 18-29 years in good health and CMV-seronegative.

The V call is TRBV5-1, the J call TRBJ2-1; 8 nucleotides agree with TRBD2. Trimming removed 0 bases from V and 2 bases from J; junction bases left unmatched: 13. This CDR3 contains 19 residues. Germline values: CDR1 SGHRS, CDR2 YFSETQ. This CDR3 reads CASSLDPGGHRKAYNEQFF. CDR3 DNA sequence: TGCGCCAGCAGCTTGGATCCGGGAGGGCATAGAAAGGCCTACAATGAGCAGTTCTTC.

The rearrangement joins TRBV6-5 to TRBJ2-1; 7 nucleotides line up with TRBD1. Germline CDR1 reads MNHEY; CDR2 reads SVGAGI. Unmatched junction bases numbered 4, after V lost 4 bases and J lost 1 base. The CDR3 is 15 amino acids. The CDR3 nucleotides are TGTGCCAGCAGTTCGTCAGGGGGTTCCTACAATGAGCAGTTCTTC. Amino acid sequence: CASSSSGGSYNEQFF.

The rearrangement links TRBV28 to TRBJ1-2; 8 bases align to TRBD1. CDR3 size: 18 residues. CDR1 and CDR2 (germline): MDHEN, SYDVKM. V shed 2 bases, J shed 3 bases, and the junction held 14 bases outside the gene matches. The CDR3 DNA follows: TGTGCCAGCAGTTTACCCCATACCCGACGGACAGGGCACTATGGCTACACCTTC. This codes for CASSLPHTRRTGHYGYTF.

The chain recombines TRBV5-1 with TRBJ2-7; TRBD1 matches 10 bases. This CDR3 has 14 amino acids. V shed 3 bases and J 4 bases; nucleotides not matched to a gene: 4. Germline values: CDR1 SGHRS, CDR2 YFSETQ. In DNA form, the CDR3 reads TGCGCCAGCAGCTCCGGGACAGGGGATTACGAGCAGTACTTC. Amino acid sequence: CASSSGTGDYEQYF.

The chain couples TRBV19 to TRBJ1-2, with 10 bases that match TRBD1. V lost 6 bases to trimming and J lost 6 bases; unmatched junction nucleotides: 7. CDR3 length: 14 amino acids. Germline lookup yields CDR1 LNHDA and CDR2 SQIVND (reference sequence). The CDR3 DNA reads TGTGCCAGTAGCCCGACAGGGGGCGCCGATGGCTACACCTTC. This sequence encodes CASSPTGGADGYTF.

The rearrangement links TRBV14 to TRBJ2-1; D remains unclear. Germline V CDR1 and CDR2: SGHDN, FVKESK. The ends were cut back, 1 base at V and 5 bases at J, with 12 bases in the middle. The CDR3 totals 15 residues. The DNA for the CDR3 is TGTGCCAGCAGCCAAGGCCAGACATGGGACAATGAGCAGTTCTTC. This codes for CASSQGQTWDNEQFF. Complete variable domain (other parts from reference TRBV14 and TRBJ2-1): EAGVTQFPSHSVIEKGQTVTLRCDPISGHDNLYWYRRVMGKEIKFLLHFVKESKQDESGMPNNRFLAERTGGTYSTLKVQPAELEDSGVYFCASSQGQTWDNEQFFGPGTRLTVL.

J is TRBJ1-3 and V is TRBV15; 8 bases fit TRBD1. The germline V gene encodes CDR1 LNHNV and CDR2 YYDKDF (reference sequence). The CDR3 loop spans 15 amino acids. V gave up 0 bases and J gave up 4 bases; unmatched junction bases: 2. CDR3 in DNA: TGTGCCACCAGCAGAGAACAGGGGGGAGGAAACACCATATATTTT. It yields the protein CATSREQGGGNTIYF. Using reference TRBV15 and TRBJ1-3 for the parts outside the CDR3, the full variable domain is DAMVIQNPRYQVTQFGKPVTLSCSQTLNHNVMYWYQQKSSQAPKLLFHYYDKDFNNEADTPDNFQSRRPNTSFCFLDIRSPGLGDTAMYLCATSREQGGGNTIYFGEGSWLTVV.

This clone was picked up one time. This chain uses TRBV4-3 with TRBJ1-5; 8 nucleotides agree with TRBD1. Trimming removed 0 bases from V and 8 bases from J; junction bases left unmatched: 6. CDR1 and CDR2 (germline): LGHNA, YSLEER. This CDR3 has 15 amino acids. CDR3 nucleotides: TGCGCCAGCAGCCAAGATTCAGGGGGCTGGGAGCCCCAGCATTTT. Translated: CASSQDSGGWEPQHF.

This clone was counted between two and nine times. The gene calls are TRBV5-4 and TRBJ1-2, with TRBD1 matching over 9 bases. V shed 4 bases, J shed 2 bases, and the junction held 3 bases outside the gene matches. The CDR3 covers 14 residues. Germline V gene lookup returns CDR1 SGHNT and CDR2 YYREEE (reference sequence). For the CDR3, the DNA is TGTGCCAGCAGCCCCGGGACAGGGAACTATGGCTACACCTTC. It codes for CASSPGTGNYGYTF.

The genes are TRBV11-2 and TRBJ1-1; tentatively, D is TRBD1 (5 bases). Germline values: CDR1 SGHAT, CDR2 FQNNGV. The CDR3 runs to 19 residues. V lost 5 bases to trimming and J lost 8 bases, with 33 bases between them. CDR3 loop: CASSPLPGGDGGRWWEAFF. In nucleotides, the CDR3 is TGTGCCAGCAGCCCTCTTCCTGGGGGGGACGGCGGTCGATGGTGGGAAGCTTTCTTT.

V and J are TRBV5-6 and TRBJ2-3, with a possible D match to TRBD1 (6 bases). The germline V and J ends were trimmed by 2 bases and 0 bases, with 7 bases remaining between them. Germline V gives CDR1 SGHDT, CDR2 YYEEEE. The CDR3 contains 14 residues. CDR3 protein: CASSFRGSTDTQYF. DNA of the CDR3: TGTGCCAGCAGCTTCAGGGGTAGCACAGATACGCAGTATTTT.

This clone was seen more than once but under ten times. The gene calls are TRBV27 and TRBJ2-7; no clear D gene. Between the trimmed V and J ends, which lost 5 bases and 5 bases, there was a span of 7 bases. The CDR3 runs 11 residues. CDR1 and CDR2 from the germline V gene are MNHEY and SMNVEV (reference sequence). CDR3 DNA: TGTGCCAGCAGTCAGAACCACGAGCAGTACTTC. Translated: CASSQNHEQYF.

The J gene is TRBJ2-1, the V gene TRBV19, with TRBD2 identical over 12 bases. Germline V gives CDR1 LNHDA, CDR2 SQIVND (reference sequence). The CDR3 spans 15 residues. J lost 4 bases, V lost 4 bases, and 2 bases had no gene match. The CDR3 loop is CASSRTSGIYNEQFF. The CDR3 bases are TGTGCCAGTAGTAGGACTAGCGGGATATACAATGAGCAGTTCTTC.

The chain couples TRBV9 to TRBJ2-1; TRBD2 aligns across 7 bases. Germline V lookup: CDR1 SGDLS, CDR2 YYNGEE. Germline trimming cut 4 bases from V and 8 bases from J; bases unmatched to any gene: 12. The CDR3 runs to 15 residues. CDR3 sequence reads: CASSLTPRLADEQFF. The CDR3 nucleotides are TGTGCCAGCAGCCTAACCCCAAGACTAGCCGATGAGCAGTTCTTC.

The chain recombines TRBV10-2 with TRBJ2-1, with D perhaps TRBD1 (6 bases). Deletions cut 1 base from V and 7 bases from J, with 14 bases between. The germline CDR1 and CDR2 sequences are WSHSY and SAAADI. The CDR3 contains 15 residues. The CDR3 coding sequence is TGCGCCAGCAGTGAGTGGGGGCCAGACATTAATGAGCAGTTCTTC. Amino acids: CASSEWGPDINEQFF.

This CDR3 reads CASSYSGGYGTDTQYF. CDR3 sequence (DNA): TGTGCCAGCAGTTACTCTGGAGGGTATGGCACAGATACGCAGTATTTT. V is TRBV6-5 and J is TRBJ2-3, with D possibly matching TRBD2 (6 bases). Deletions cut 0 bases from V and 1 base from J, with 11 bases between. The CDR3 spans 16 residues. Germline V gene lookup returns CDR1 MNHEY and CDR2 SVGAGI.

This chain links TRBV10-3 with TRBJ2-5; TRBD1 matches 8 bases. The V segment lost 9 bases and the J segment 0 bases; nucleotides outside the gene matches: 3. This CDR3 has 13 residues. Germline V lookup: CDR1 ENHRY, CDR2 SYGVKD. CDR3 protein: CAIRQGYQETQYF. For the CDR3, the DNA is TGTGCCATTCGACAGGGGTACCAAGAGACCCAGTACTTC.

The chain is built from TRBV7-9 and TRBJ1-3; perhaps TRBD1 as D (6 bases). The CDR3 has 15 amino acids. Germline V CDR1 and CDR2: SEHNR, FQNEAQ (reference sequence). Trimming cost V 5 bases and J 2 bases, with 13 bases left between them. This CDR3 reads CASSPRGAPGNTIYF. As DNA, the CDR3 is TGTGCCAGCAGCCCCCGGGGGGCACCTGGAAACACCATATATTTT. Full variable domain (outside the CDR3, taken from reference TRBV7-9 and TRBJ1-3): DTGVSQNPRHKITKRGQNVTFRCDPISEHNRLYWYRQTLGQGPEFLTYFQNEAQLEKSRLLSDRFSAERPKGSFSTLEIQRTEQGDSAMYLCASSPRGAPGNTIYFGEGSWLTVV.

The chain recombines TRBV7-6 with TRBJ2-5; 9 bases agree with TRBD1. CDR3 size: 16 residues. V lost 1 base to trimming and J lost 4 bases; unmatched junction nucleotides: 7. The V gene's germline CDR1 is SGHVS and CDR2 FNYEAQ. CDR3 protein: CASSLVGGQGSETQYF. The CDR3 region has the DNA TGTGCCAGCAGCTTAGTGGGGGGACAGGGATCAGAGACCCAGTACTTC.

This clone was seen more than once but under ten times. This rearrangement joins TRBV5-1 to TRBJ1-2, with 11 bases identical to TRBD1. The CDR3 runs 13 residues. V trimming: 4 bases; J trimming: 8 bases; junction bases outside the gene matches: 4. Germline-derived CDR1 and CDR2 are SGHRS and YFSETQ. The CDR3 protein is CASSPGQGAGYTF. In DNA form, the CDR3 reads TGCGCCAGCAGCCCTGGACAGGGGGCAGGCTACACCTTC.

The J gene is TRBJ2-3, the V gene TRBV9; 7 bases are shared with TRBD1. The CDR3 runs 18 residues. Germline trimming cut 3 bases from V and 2 bases from J; bases unmatched to any gene: 15. Germline V gene lookup returns CDR1 SGDLS and CDR2 YYNGEE. The CDR3 bases are TGTGCCAGCAGCGCAGGGGGAGCCGGGACAGCCTACACAGATACGCAGTATTTT. It encodes CASSAGGAGTAYTDTQYF.

The chain has TRBV2 and TRBJ2-7, with D unclear. Per the germline V gene, CDR1 is SNHLY and CDR2 is FYNNEI. V dropped 3 bases and J dropped 0 bases, with 15 bases sitting between them. The CDR3 is 16 amino acids. The CDR3 region has the DNA TGTGCCAGCAGTGATACGTTGGCGGTTTACTCCTACGAGCAGTACTTC. Translation: CASSDTLAVYSYEQYF.

The V gene is TRBV13, the J gene TRBJ2-7; TRBD2 matches at 8 bases. Germline lookup yields CDR1 PRHDT and CDR2 FYEKMQ (reference sequence). With 2 bases clipped from V and 0 bases from J, the junction kept 9 bases outside the gene matches. The CDR3 loop spans 17 amino acids. In DNA form, the CDR3 reads TGTGCCAGCAGCTTAATCGGGGGGGCGGGGAGCTCCTACGAGCAGTACTTC. This translates into CASSLIGGAGSSYEQYF.

The chain couples TRBV10-3 to TRBJ2-7; D might be TRBD2 (5 bases). Trimming took 7 bases from V and 4 from J, leaving 20 bases between them. The CDR3 covers 15 residues. The germline CDR1 and CDR2 sequences are ENHRY and SYGVKD. The CDR3 region is CAITSAGAERYEQYF. CDR3 coding DNA: TGTGCCATCACGTCGGCCGGAGCGGAGAGGTACGAGCAGTACTTC.

The J gene is TRBJ2-7, the V gene TRBV15, with TRBD1 as a possible D gene (6 bases). The germline V gene encodes CDR1 LNHNV and CDR2 YYDKDF (reference sequence). The CDR3 is 14 amino acids. The V end lost 4 bases, the J end lost 2 bases, and 12 bases lay between the germline ends. CDR3 residues: CATSKSRGPYEQYF. The DNA for the CDR3 is TGTGCCACCAGCAAAAGCAGGGGCCCCTACGAGCAGTACTTC.

V usage is TRBV5-4 and J usage is TRBJ1-3; 7 bases match TRBD1. The CDR3 consists of 14 residues. V was pared by 7 bases and J by 7 bases, with 11 bases of the junction left unmatched. Per germline, CDR1 SGHNT and CDR2 YYREEE (reference sequence). CDR3 nucleotides: TGTGCCAGCGGAACGCGGACAGGAGACAACACCATATATTTT. It translates to CASGTRTGDNTIYF.

V is TRBV7-3 and J is TRBJ2-3; D unclear. Germline V gene sequence: CDR1 SGHTA, CDR2 FQGTGA. The CDR3 runs to 15 residues. Trimming pared 2 bases from V and 0 bases from J, leaving 9 bases between. CDR3 region: CASSLGTLSTDTQYF. The CDR3 DNA reads TGTGCCAGCAGCTTAGGCACATTAAGCACAGATACGCAGTATTTT.

The chain couples TRBV27 to TRBJ2-7; unclear D gene. Germline V CDR1 and CDR2: MNHEY, SMNVEV (reference sequence). CDR3 length: 13 residues. The germline V and J ends were trimmed by 6 bases and 7 bases, with 16 bases remaining between them. The CDR3 DNA is TGTGCCAGCAGGCCGCTTACGGGTAAAGAGCAGTACTTC. Translation: CASRPLTGKEQYF.

V gene TRBV15 combines with J gene TRBJ1-5, with 8 bases fitting TRBD1. V shed 0 bases and J 4 bases; nucleotides not matched to a gene: 5. Germline V gene sequence: CDR1 LNHNV, CDR2 YYDKDF (reference sequence). This CDR3 spans 16 amino acids. The DNA for the CDR3 is TGTGCCACCAGCAGAGATGCCGGGACAGGAAATCAGCCCCAGCATTTT. Translating it yields CATSRDAGTGNQPQHF.

Note on this clone: At one of its ends the junction is not consistent with the germline gene, which may arise from a read error. The rearrangement joins TRBV5-6 to TRBJ1-1; no definite D call. The CDR3 extends over 14 amino acids. Germline V gives CDR1 SGHDT, CDR2 YYEEEE. The CDR3, as DNA: TGTGCCAGCAGCTTTCTTGAACAGAACGCTGAAGCTTTCTTT. This translates into CASSFLEQNAEAFF. The full variable domain, in which reference TRBV5-6 and TRBJ1-1 provide the parts outside the CDR3, is DAGVTQSPTHLIKTRGQQVTLRCSPKSGHDTVSWYQQALGQGPQFIFQYYEEEERQRGNFPDRFSGHQFPNYSSELNVNALLLGDSALYLCASSFLEQNAEAFFGQGTRLTVV.

The chain employs TRBV28 and TRBJ2-5; 9 bases fit TRBD2. V lost 3 bases, J lost 6 bases, and 8 bases stayed unmatched. The CDR3 loop spans 15 amino acids. Per germline, CDR1 MDHEN and CDR2 SYDVKM. The CDR3 bases are TGTGCCAGCAGTTTCGGGGTAGCGGGAGTGAAGACCCAGTACTTC. Amino acid sequence: CASSFGVAGVKTQYF.